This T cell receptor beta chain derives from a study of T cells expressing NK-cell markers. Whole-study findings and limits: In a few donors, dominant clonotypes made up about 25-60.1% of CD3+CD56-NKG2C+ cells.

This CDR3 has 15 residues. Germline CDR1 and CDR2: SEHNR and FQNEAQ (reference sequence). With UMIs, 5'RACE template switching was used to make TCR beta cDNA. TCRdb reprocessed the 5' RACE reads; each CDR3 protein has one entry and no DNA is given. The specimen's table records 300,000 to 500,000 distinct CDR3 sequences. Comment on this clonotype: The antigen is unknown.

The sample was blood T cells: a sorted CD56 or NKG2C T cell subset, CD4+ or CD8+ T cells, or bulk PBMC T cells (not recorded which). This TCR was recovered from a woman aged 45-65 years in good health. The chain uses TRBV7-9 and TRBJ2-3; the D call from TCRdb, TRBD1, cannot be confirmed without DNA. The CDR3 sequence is CASSFQQGPTDTQYF.